This T cell receptor beta chain originates from a study of blood T cell repertoires in COVID-19. The overall study: Sample material is recorded as cDNA or gDNA derived from T cells, B-cell-depleted T cells, or PBMCs.

Original data processing: Amplifying reference gene primers gave estimates of nucleated cell counts. Sequenced by immunoSEQ multiplex PCR; TCRdb stores in-frame clones only, minus some. Clone size and the V and J calls come from that table; the DNA yielded D and trimming. The repertoire holds about 170,000 clones, with approximately 90% as singletons. The CDR3 runs 17 residues. The V gene's germline CDR1 is SGHTA and CDR2 FQGNSA. V lost 6 bases to trimming and J lost 1 base, with 18 bases between them. This clonotype originated in a man in his forties or fifties who had recovered from COVID-19. Sample: peripheral blood. The V and J genes are TRBV7-2 and TRBJ2-2, with D hard to call. CDR3 in DNA: TGTGCCAGCAGTTCCCCCAGTAGCCCGCGGAACACCGGGGAGCTGTTTTTT. Translated: CASSSPSSPRNTGELFF.